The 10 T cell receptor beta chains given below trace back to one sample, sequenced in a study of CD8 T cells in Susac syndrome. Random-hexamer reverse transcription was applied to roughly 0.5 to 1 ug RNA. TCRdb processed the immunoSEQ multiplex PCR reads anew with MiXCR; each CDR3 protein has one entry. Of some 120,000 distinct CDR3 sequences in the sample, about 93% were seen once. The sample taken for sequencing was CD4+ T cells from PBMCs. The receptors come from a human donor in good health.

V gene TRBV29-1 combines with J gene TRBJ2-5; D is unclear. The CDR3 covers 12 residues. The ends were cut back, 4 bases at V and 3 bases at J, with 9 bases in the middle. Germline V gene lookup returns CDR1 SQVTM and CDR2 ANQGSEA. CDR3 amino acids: CSVGLGKETQYF. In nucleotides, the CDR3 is TGCAGCGTTGGGCTAGGCAAAGAGACCCAGTACTTC.

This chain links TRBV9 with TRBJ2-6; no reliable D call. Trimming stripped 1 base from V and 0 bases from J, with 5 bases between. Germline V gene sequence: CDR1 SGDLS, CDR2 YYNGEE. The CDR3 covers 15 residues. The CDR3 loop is CASSVITSGANVLTF. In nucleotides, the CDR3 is TGTGCCAGCAGCGTAATCACCTCTGGGGCCAACGTCCTGACTTTC.

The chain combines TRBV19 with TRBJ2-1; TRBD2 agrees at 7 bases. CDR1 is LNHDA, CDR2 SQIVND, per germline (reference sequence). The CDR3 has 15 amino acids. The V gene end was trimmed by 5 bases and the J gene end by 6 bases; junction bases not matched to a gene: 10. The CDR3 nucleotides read TGTGCCAGTAGTGCAGTAGCGGGTGTCGTCAATGAGCAGTTCTTC. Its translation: CASSAVAGVVNEQFF.

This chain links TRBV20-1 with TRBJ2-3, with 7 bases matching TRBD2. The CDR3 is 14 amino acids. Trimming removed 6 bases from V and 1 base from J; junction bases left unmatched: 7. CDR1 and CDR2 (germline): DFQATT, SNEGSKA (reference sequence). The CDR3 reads CSAEKAGRTDTQYF. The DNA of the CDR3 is TGCAGTGCGGAAAAAGCGGGGCGCACAGATACGCAGTATTTT.

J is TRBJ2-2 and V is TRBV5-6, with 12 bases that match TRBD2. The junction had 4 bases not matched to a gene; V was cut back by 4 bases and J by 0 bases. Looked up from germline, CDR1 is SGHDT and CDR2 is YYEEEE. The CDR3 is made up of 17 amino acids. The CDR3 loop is CASSQRTSGTNTGELFF. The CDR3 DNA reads TGTGCCAGCAGCCAGAGGACTAGCGGGACGAACACCGGGGAGCTGTTTTTT.

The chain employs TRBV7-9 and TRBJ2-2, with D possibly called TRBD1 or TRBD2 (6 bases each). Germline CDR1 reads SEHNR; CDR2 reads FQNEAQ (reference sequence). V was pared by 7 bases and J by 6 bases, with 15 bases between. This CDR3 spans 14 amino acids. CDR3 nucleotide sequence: TGTGCCAGCACCACAATCGGGGGCGCCGGGGAGCTGTTTTTT. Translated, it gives CASTTIGGAGELFF.

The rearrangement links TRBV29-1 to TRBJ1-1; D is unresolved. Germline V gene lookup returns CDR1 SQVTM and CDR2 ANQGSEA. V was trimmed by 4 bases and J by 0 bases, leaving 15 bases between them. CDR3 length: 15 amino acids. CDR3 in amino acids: CSVVGFPRLNTEAFF. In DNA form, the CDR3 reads TGCAGCGTTGTGGGATTTCCACGGTTGAACACTGAAGCTTTCTTT. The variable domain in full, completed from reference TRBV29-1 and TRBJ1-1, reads SAVISQKPSRDICQRGTSLTIQCQVDSQVTMMFWYRQQPGQSLTLIATANQGSEATYESGFVIDKFPISRPNLTFSTLTVSNMSPEDSSIYLCSVVGFPRLNTEAFFGQGTRLTVV.

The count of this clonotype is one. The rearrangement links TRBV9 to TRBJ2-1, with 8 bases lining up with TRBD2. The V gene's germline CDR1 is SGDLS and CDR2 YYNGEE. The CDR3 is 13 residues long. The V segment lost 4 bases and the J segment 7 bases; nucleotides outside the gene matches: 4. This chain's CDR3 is CASSPGRGNEQFF. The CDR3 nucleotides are TGTGCCAGCAGCCCCGGGAGGGGGAATGAGCAGTTCTTC.

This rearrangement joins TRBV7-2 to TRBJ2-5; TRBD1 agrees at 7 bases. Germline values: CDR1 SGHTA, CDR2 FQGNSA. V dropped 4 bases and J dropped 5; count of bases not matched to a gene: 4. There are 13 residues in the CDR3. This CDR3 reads CASSSTGYETQYF. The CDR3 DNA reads TGTGCCAGCAGCTCGACAGGGTATGAGACCCAGTACTTC.

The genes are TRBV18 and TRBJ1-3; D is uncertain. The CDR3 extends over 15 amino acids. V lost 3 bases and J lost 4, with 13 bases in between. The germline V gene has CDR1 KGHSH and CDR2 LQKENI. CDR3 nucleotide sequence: TGTGCCAGCTCACCGGCGGTCGGTCCGGGAAACACCATATATTTT. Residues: CASSPAVGPGNTIYF.